This T cell receptor beta chain was recorded in a study of T cell changes during pregnancy in multiple sclerosis. This clone is deemed medium-sized. The data were produced by immunoSEQ multiplex PCR, yet TCRdb's version contains in-frame clones alone and is incomplete. The sample yields 35,000 to 45,000 clones, around 94% seen once. The CDR3 extends over 15 amino acids. The germline V gene has CDR1 GTSNPN and CDR2 SVGIG (reference sequence). V shed 1 base, J shed 6 bases, and the junction held 10 bases outside the gene matches. This clonotype originated in a female donor with multiple sclerosis, enrolled in a pregnancy study. The material was peripheral blood, obtained before pregnancy. This rearrangement joins TRBV30 to TRBJ2-7; 9 bases align to TRBD2. The CDR3, as DNA: TGTGCCTGGAGTGGGAGGGGGGGTAGCGGGAGCGAGCAGTACTTC. Amino acid sequence: CAWSGRGGSGSEQYF.